This TCR beta chain was retrieved from a study of CD8 T cells in Susac syndrome. Germline CDR1 LNHNV, CDR2 YYDKDF (reference sequence). After removal of 5 bases from V and 6 bases from J, the junction contained 12 bases not matched to a gene. The CDR3 contains 18 residues. Reverse transcription of 0.5 to 1 ug RNA was performed with random hexamers. TCRdb passed the immunoSEQ multiplex PCR reads through MiXCR, listing each CDR3 protein once. The sample holds under 200,000 distinct CDR3 sequences, roughly 95% seen once. The chain has TRBV15 and TRBJ2-3, with 15 bases fitting TRBD2. This receptor was obtained from a human donor with multiple sclerosis. Sequencing was carried out using CD8+ T cells from PBMCs. The CDR3 DNA sequence: TGTGCCACCAGCGCTGATAGGACTAGCGGGGGGGCCGCGGATACGCAGTATTTT. This sequence encodes CATSADRTSGGAADTQYF.